Below, 16 T cell receptor beta chains from the same sample are listed, as sequenced in a study of blood T cell repertoires in COVID-19. Only in-frame clones appear in the TCRdb table, and some are missing; sequencing was by immunoSEQ multiplex PCR. Seen here are approximately 120,000 clones, roughly 82% observed once, and the top ten hold 6.5% to 10%. Input material: peripheral blood. These receptors came from a woman older than 75 with active or convalescent COVID-19.

The V and J genes are TRBV6-4 and TRBJ2-7; tentatively, D is TRBD2 (6 bases). V lost 2 bases, J lost 0 bases, and 14 bases lay in between. The CDR3 totals 16 residues. The germline V gene has CDR1 MRHNA and CDR2 SNTAGT. CDR3 in DNA: TGTGCCAGCAGTGACCAGCAGGTCGGGGGCTCCTACGAGCAGTACTTC. Amino acids: CASSDQQVGGSYEQYF.

In DNA, the CDR3 is TGTGCCAGCAGCGTACCCTCGTCGAACACCGGGGAGCTGTTTTTT. It encodes CASSVPSSNTGELFF. The chain carries TRBV9 and TRBJ2-2; D uncertain. The CDR3 contains 15 residues. Trimming took 1 base from V and 0 from J, leaving 7 bases between them. Germline V gene data show CDR1 as SGDLS and CDR2 as YYNGEE.

V gene TRBV5-5 combines with J gene TRBJ1-6; TRBD1 agrees at 9 bases. Losses at the gene ends were 1 base for V and 10 bases for J; bases not matched to a gene: 12. The germline V gene has CDR1 SGHKS and CDR2 YYEKEE (reference sequence). The CDR3 has 17 residues. This CDR3 reads CASSLRGTGSLVSPLHF. CDR3 in DNA: TGTGCCAGCAGCTTGAGAGGGACAGGGTCCTTGGTCTCACCCCTCCACTTT.

V gene TRBV2 combines with J gene TRBJ2-5; TRBD1 aligns across 11 bases. Trimming at V came to 6 bases and at J to 2 bases, leaving 5 bases not matched to a gene. The CDR3 is made up of 15 amino acids. Germline CDR1 SNHLY, CDR2 FYNNEI. CDR3: CASRKGTGGQETQYF. CDR3 nucleotide sequence: TGTGCCAGCAGAAAAGGGACAGGGGGACAAGAGACCCAGTACTTC. Supplemented by reference TRBV2 and TRBJ2-5, the full variable domain reads EPEVTQTPSHQVTQMGQEVILRCVPISNHLYFYWYRQILGQKVEFLVSFYNNEISEKSEIFDDQFSVERPDGSNFTLKIRSTKLEDSAMYFCASRKGTGGQETQYFGPGTRLLVL.

The chain employs TRBV6-5 and TRBJ1-1; the match to TRBD1 covers 9 bases. V gave up 6 bases and J gave up 1 base; unmatched junction bases: 3. There are 14 residues in the CDR3. Germline V gene lookup returns CDR1 MNHEY and CDR2 SVGAGI. The CDR3 is CASRRQGGNTEAFF. CDR3 nucleotide sequence: TGTGCCAGCAGAAGACAGGGGGGGAACACTGAAGCTTTCTTT.

The chain couples TRBV15 to TRBJ2-5; unclear D gene. Germline lookup yields CDR1 LNHNV and CDR2 YYDKDF (reference sequence). There are 13 residues in the CDR3. V was pared by 0 bases and J by 5 bases, with 7 bases between. In nucleotides, the CDR3 is TGTGCCACCAGCAGAGAAGCGTCGGAGACCCAGTACTTC. It specifies CATSREASETQYF.

The CDR3 DNA follows: TGTGCCACCAGTGATCCCCTAGGCTACGAGCAGTACTTC. This translates into CATSDPLGYEQYF. The chain links TRBV24-1 to TRBJ2-7; D remains unclear. The CDR3 is 13 amino acids. V lost 3 bases and J lost 3, with 8 bases in between. Germline V gene sequence: CDR1 KGHDR, CDR2 SFDVKD.

The chain is built from TRBV19 and TRBJ1-2; TRBD1 matches at 7 bases. Unmatched junction bases numbered 14, after V lost 8 bases and J lost 5 bases. Germline CDR1 is LNHDA and CDR2 is SQIVND (reference sequence). There are 15 residues in the CDR3. The CDR3: CASSPTGDSRYGYTF. CDR3 nucleotide sequence: TGTGCCAGTTCACCCACCGGGGACAGTCGGTATGGCTACACCTTC.

J is TRBJ2-3 and V is TRBV5-1; 8 bases are shared with TRBD2. The V segment lost 4 bases and the J segment 0 bases; nucleotides outside the gene matches: 1. Germline V CDR1 and CDR2: SGHRS, YFSETQ. The CDR3 is made up of 14 amino acids. The CDR3 sequence: CASSRGGSTDTQYF. The CDR3 DNA follows: TGCGCCAGCAGCCGGGGGGGAAGCACAGATACGCAGTATTTT.

V gene TRBV18 combines with J gene TRBJ2-3, with 8 bases fitting TRBD2. Trimming at V came to 4 bases and at J to 2 bases, leaving 11 bases not matched to a gene. CDR3 length equals 17 residues. Germline values: CDR1 KGHSH, CDR2 LQKENI. CDR3 region: CASSLSGTRGHTDTQYF. The CDR3 nucleotides are TGTGCCAGCTCACTCTCCGGGACTAGGGGTCACACAGATACGCAGTATTTT.

This clone was detected only once. V usage is TRBV19 and J usage is TRBJ2-7, with a possible D match to TRBD2 (6 bases). V was shortened by 8 bases and J by 1 base, with 15 bases between the two germline ends. The CDR3 has 14 residues. The germline V gene has CDR1 LNHDA and CDR2 SQIVND (reference sequence). The CDR3 DNA reads as TGTGCCAGTCTTCAGACTAGGAGGTCCTACGAGCAGTACTTC. It translates to CASLQTRRSYEQYF. The full variable domain, with the rest looked up from reference TRBV19 and TRBJ2-7, is DGGITQSPKYLFRKEGQNVTLSCEQNLNHDAMYWYRQDPGQGLRLIYYSQIVNDFQKGDIAEGYSVSREKKESFPLTVTSAQKNPTAFYLCASLQTRRSYEQYFGPGTRLTVT.

The chain links TRBV7-9 to TRBJ1-4; weak D call: TRBD1 (5 bases). Germline V gene lookup returns CDR1 SEHNR and CDR2 FQNEAQ (reference sequence). This CDR3 is 16 amino acids long. V was pared by 3 bases and J by 5 bases, with 16 bases between. DNA of the CDR3: TGTGCCAGCAGCTTTGGTTCTGGCAGGGTAAATGAAAAACTGTTTTTT. Translation: CASSFGSGRVNEKLFF.

Only one count was recorded for this clone. V and J are TRBV5-4 and TRBJ2-1, with TRBD2 identical over 13 bases. CDR3 length: 14 residues. V dropped 3 bases and J dropped 10; count of bases not matched to a gene: 4. Germline V gene data show CDR1 as SGHNT and CDR2 as YYREEE (reference sequence). The CDR3 loop is CASSSETSGREQFF. The CDR3 bases are TGTGCCAGCAGCTCCGAGACTAGCGGGAGGGAGCAGTTCTTC.

The genes are TRBV3-1 (or the pseudogene TRBV3-2) and TRBJ1-1; the match to TRBD1 covers 10 bases. CDR1 is LGHDT and CDR2 is YNNKEL in the germline V gene (reference sequence). Trimming at V came to 4 bases and at J to 4 bases, leaving 6 bases not matched to a gene. The CDR3 contains 15 residues. CDR3 sequence (DNA): TGTGCCAGCAGCCCTCCCGGGACAGGGGCCACTGAAGCTTTCTTT. As protein: CASSPPGTGATEAFF.

The rearrangement joins TRBV5-4 to TRBJ2-2; unclear D gene. Between the trimmed V and J ends, which lost 2 bases and 6 bases, there was a span of 8 bases. The germline gives CDR1 SGHNT, CDR2 YYREEE (reference sequence). The CDR3 is 13 residues long. This CDR3 reads CASSFFAAGELFF. CDR3 nucleotides: TGTGCCAGCAGCTTTTTTGCGGCCGGGGAGCTGTTTTTT.

This clone was observed once. The rearrangement uses TRBV5-1 and TRBJ2-1, with TRBD2 matching over 9 bases. Trimming at V came to 3 bases and at J to 8 bases, leaving 12 bases not matched to a gene. Per the germline V gene, CDR1 is SGHRS and CDR2 is YFSETQ. The CDR3 is 16 residues long. For the CDR3, the DNA is TGCGCCAGCAGCTCAGCCGGGACTAGCTATTTCTATGAGCAGTTCTTC. Its translation is CASSSAGTSYFYEQFF.